The source of this T cell receptor (beta chain) is a study of cytomegalovirus exposure and HLA in healthy donors. The CDR3 totals 14 residues. Germline V lookup: CDR1 MNHEY, CDR2 SMNVEV (reference sequence). V shed 6 bases and J 10 bases; nucleotides not matched to a gene: 14. Study outcomes and limitations: Subsequent analysis found a tendency for first-cohort TCR clusters to co-occur within the 120 or so validation repertoires. Cytomegalovirus-associated TCR beta chains were listed, numbering some 180. Cytomegalovirus status was reportedly diagnosed by the classifier with high sensitivity and specificity.

The data were produced by immunoSEQ multiplex PCR, yet TCRdb's version contains in-frame clones alone and is incomplete. This sample has 150,000 to 200,000 clones, with less than 90% found just once. Of note for this clone: What it recognizes is unknown.

The rearrangement joins TRBV27 to TRBJ1-1; 7 nucleotides line up with TRBD1. This receptor was obtained from a woman under 30 in good health and CMV-seronegative. The sequencing input was PBMCs. CDR3 sequence reads: CASSPGPTGALAFF. DNA for the CDR3: TGTGCCAGCAGCCCCGGACCCACAGGGGCCTTAGCTTTCTTT.